The T cell receptor (beta chain) described here comes from a study of CD8 T cells in ankylosing spondylitis. Concerning this clonotype itself: The antigen remains undetermined. A much larger clone sits a single nucleotide away, making a read error possible.

The germline V gene has CDR1 SGHAT and CDR2 FQDESV (reference sequence). This CDR3 has 16 amino acids. Whole-study findings and limits: A motif of 7 to 9 highly homologous TCR beta variants was seen as apparently characteristic of ankylosing spondylitis blood. Disease-linked clones proved CD8+ and comparatively uncommon in peripheral blood. Several of the motif variants were reported before in synovial fluid and blood from reactive arthritis.

Generation of TCR beta libraries employed quantitative 5'-RACE incorporating molecular barcodes. MiXCR was run by TCRdb on the 5' RACE reads, yielding one entry per CDR3 protein. The table includes 150,000 to 200,000 distinct CDR3 sequences, 13% detected once. The TCR sequence derives from a female donor with ankylosing spondylitis or in good health (not recorded which). Sequenced input: blood, either unsorted or a sorted T cell fraction (not recorded which). V is TRBV11-1 and J is TRBJ1-1; D remains ambiguous. The CDR3 bases are TGTGCCAGCAGCTCTCTCCGGCCAGAACTTAACACTGAAACTTTCTTT. Translation: CASSSLRPELNTETFF. Supplemented by reference TRBV11-1 and TRBJ1-1, the full variable domain reads EAEVAQSPRYKITEKSQAVAFWCDPISGHATLYWYRQILGQGPELLVQFQDESVVDDSQLPKDRFSAERLKGVDSTLKIQPAELGDSAMYLCASSSLRPELNTETFFGQGTRLTVV.